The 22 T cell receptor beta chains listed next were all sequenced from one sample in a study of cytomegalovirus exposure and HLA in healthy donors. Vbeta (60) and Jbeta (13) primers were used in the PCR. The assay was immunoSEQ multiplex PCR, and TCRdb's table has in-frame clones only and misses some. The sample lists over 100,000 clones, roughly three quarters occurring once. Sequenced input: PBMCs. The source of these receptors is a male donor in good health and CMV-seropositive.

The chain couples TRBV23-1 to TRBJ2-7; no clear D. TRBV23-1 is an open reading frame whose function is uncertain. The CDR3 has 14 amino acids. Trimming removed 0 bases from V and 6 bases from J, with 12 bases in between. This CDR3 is CASSQSEIAVEQYF. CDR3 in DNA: TGCGCCAGCAGTCAATCGGAGATCGCCGTCGAGCAGTACTTC.

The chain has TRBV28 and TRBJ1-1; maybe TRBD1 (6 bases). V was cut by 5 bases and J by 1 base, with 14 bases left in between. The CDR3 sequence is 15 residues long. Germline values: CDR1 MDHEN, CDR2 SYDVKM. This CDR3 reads CASSPPEGGNTEAFF. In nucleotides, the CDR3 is TGTGCCAGCAGTCCGCCGGAAGGGGGGAACACTGAAGCTTTCTTT.

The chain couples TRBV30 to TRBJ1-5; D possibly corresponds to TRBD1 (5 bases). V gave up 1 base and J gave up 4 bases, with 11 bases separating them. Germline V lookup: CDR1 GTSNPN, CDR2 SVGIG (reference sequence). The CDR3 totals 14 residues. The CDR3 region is CAWSAWGGNQPQHF. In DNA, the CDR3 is TGTGCCTGGAGTGCTTGGGGGGGGAATCAGCCCCAGCATTTT. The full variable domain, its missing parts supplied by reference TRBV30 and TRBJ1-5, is SQTIHQWPATLVQPVGSPLSLECTVEGTSNPNLYWYRQAAGRGLQLLFYSVGIGQISSEVPQNLSASRPQDRQFILSSKKLLLSDSGFYLCAWSAWGGNQPQHFGDGTRLSIL.

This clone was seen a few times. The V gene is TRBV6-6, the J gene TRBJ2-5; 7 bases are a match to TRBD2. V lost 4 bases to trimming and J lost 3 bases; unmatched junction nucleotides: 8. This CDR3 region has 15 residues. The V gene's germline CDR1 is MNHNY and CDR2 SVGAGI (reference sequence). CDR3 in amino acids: CASSSFETSEETQYF. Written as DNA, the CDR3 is TGTGCCAGCAGTTCCTTTGAAACTAGCGAAGAGACCCAGTACTTC.

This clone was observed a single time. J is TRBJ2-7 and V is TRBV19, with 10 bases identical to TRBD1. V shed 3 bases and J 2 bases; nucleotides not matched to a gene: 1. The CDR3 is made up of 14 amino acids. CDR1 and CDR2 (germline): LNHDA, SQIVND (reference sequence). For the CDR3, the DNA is TGTGCCAGTAGTATTGGACAGGGGGCCTACGAGCAGTACTTC. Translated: CASSIGQGAYEQYF.

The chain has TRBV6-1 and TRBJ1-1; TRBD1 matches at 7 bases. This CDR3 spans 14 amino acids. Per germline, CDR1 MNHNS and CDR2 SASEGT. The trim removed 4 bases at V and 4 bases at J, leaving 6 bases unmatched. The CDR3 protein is CASSVRGLGTEAFF. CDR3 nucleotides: TGTGCCAGCAGTGTCAGGGGGTTGGGCACTGAAGCTTTCTTT.

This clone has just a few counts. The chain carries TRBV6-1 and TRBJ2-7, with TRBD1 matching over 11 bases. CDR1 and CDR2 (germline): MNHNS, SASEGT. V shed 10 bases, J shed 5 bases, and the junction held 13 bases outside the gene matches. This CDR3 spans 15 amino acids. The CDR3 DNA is TGTGCCACAGAGCTCGGACAGGGGGCTTCCCACGAGCAGTACTTC. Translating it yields CATELGQGASHEQYF.

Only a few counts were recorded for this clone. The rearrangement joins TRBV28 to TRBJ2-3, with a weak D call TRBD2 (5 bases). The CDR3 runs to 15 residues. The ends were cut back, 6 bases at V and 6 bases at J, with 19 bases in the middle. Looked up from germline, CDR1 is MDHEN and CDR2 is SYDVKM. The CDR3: CASSLATTLGDTQYF. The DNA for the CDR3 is TGTGCCAGCAGCCTAGCCACCACCCTCGGGGATACGCAGTATTTT.

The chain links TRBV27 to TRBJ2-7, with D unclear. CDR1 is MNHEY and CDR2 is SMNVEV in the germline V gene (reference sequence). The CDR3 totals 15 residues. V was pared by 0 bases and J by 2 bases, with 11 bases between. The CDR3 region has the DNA TGTGCCAGCAGTTTATCGTCGGCGGAGACCTACGAGCAGTACTTC. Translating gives CASSLSSAETYEQYF.

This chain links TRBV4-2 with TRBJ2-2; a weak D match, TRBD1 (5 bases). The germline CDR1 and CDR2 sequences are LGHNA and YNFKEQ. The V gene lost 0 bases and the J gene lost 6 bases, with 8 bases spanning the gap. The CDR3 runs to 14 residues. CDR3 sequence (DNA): TGTGCCAGCAGCCAAGATCAGGGCGCCGGGGAGCTGTTTTTT. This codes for CASSQDQGAGELFF.

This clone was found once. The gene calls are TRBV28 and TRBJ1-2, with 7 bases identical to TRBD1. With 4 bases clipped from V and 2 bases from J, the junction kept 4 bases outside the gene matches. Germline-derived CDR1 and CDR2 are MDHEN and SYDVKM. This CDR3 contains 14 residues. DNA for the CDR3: TGTGCCAGCAGTTCTGACAGGGTGAACTATGGCTACACCTTC. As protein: CASSSDRVNYGYTF.

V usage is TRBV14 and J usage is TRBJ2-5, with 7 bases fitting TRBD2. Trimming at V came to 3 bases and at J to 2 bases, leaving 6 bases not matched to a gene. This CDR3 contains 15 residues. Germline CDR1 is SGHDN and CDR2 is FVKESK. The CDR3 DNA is TGTGCCAGCAGCCATCTCGCGGGACTACAAGAGACCCAGTACTTC. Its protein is CASSHLAGLQETQYF.

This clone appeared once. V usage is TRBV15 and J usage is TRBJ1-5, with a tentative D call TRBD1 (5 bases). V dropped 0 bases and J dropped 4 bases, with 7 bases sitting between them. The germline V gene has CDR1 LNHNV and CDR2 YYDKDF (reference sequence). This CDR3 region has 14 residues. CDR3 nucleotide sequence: TGTGCCACCAGCAGAGATCAGGGTAATCAGCCCCAGCATTTT. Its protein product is CATSRDQGNQPQHF.

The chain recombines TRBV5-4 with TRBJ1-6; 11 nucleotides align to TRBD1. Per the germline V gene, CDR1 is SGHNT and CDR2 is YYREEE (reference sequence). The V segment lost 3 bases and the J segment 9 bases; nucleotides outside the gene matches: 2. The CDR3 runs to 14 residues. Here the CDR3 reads CASSSGTGGSPLHF. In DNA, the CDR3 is TGTGCCAGCAGCTCGGGGACAGGGGGTTCACCCCTCCACTTT.

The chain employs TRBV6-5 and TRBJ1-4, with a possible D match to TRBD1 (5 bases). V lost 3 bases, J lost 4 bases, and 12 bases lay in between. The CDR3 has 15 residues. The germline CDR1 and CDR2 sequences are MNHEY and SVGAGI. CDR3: CASSYRTSGNEKLFF. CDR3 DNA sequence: TGTGCCAGCAGTTATAGGACATCGGGTAATGAAAAACTGTTTTTT.

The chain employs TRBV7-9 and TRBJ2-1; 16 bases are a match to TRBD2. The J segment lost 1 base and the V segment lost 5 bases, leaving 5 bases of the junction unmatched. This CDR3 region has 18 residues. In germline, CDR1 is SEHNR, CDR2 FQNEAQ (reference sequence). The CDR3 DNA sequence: TGTGCCAGCAGCCCCGGGACTAGCGGGAGGGTATCCTACAATGAGCAGTTCTTC. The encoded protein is CASSPGTSGRVSYNEQFF.

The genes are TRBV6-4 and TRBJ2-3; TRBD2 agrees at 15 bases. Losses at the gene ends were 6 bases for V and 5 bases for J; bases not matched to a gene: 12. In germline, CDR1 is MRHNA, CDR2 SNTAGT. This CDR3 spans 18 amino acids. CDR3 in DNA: TGTGCCAGCAGCCGCGGACTAGCGGGAGGGCCGAGTATAGATACGCAGTATTTT. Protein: CASSRGLAGGPSIDTQYF.

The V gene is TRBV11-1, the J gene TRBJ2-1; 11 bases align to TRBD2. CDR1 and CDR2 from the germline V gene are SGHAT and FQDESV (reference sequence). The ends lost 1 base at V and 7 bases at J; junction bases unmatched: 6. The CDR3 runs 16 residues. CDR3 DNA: TGTGCCAGCAGCTTAGTCGGGACTAGCGGAACTAATGAGCAGTTCTTC. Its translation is CASSLVGTSGTNEQFF.

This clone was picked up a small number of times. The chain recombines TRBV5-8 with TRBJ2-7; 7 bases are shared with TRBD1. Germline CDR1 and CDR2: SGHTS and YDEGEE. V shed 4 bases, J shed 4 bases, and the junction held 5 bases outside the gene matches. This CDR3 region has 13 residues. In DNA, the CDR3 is TGTGCCAGCAGCCTACACAGGGGATACGAGCAGTACTTC. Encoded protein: CASSLHRGYEQYF.

CDR3 DNA sequence: TGTGCCAGCAGCTTACTAGGGGAGGGGGAGCAGTTCTTC. Amino acid sequence: CASSLLGEGEQFF. V usage is TRBV7-2 and J usage is TRBJ2-1, with TRBD2 matching over 7 bases. The germline gives CDR1 SGHTA, CDR2 FQGNSA. The CDR3 spans 13 residues. The V gene end was trimmed by 2 bases and the J gene end by 10 bases; junction bases not matched to a gene: 5.

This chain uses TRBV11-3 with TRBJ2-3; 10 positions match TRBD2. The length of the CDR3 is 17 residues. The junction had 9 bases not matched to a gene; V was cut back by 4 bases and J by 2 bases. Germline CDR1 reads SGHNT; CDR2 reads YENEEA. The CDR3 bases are TGTGCCAGCAGCTCCCGAGAAACTAGCGGGACCACAGATACGCAGTATTTT. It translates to CASSSRETSGTTDTQYF.

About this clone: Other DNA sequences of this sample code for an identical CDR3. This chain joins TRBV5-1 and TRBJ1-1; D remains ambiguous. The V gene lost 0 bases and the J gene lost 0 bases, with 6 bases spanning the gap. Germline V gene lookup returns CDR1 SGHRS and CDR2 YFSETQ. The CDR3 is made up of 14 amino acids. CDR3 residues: CASSLGGLNTEAFF. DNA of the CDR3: TGCGCCAGCAGCTTGGGAGGGTTGAACACTGAAGCTTTCTTT.